Here is one T cell receptor beta chain with its context. Its specificity is not known. The data were obtained in a study of CD8+ T cells in alopecia areata. As the sequencing template, cDNA was produced by extracting RNA and reverse transcribing it. TCRdb's table, derived via immunoSEQ multiplex PCR, lists solely in-frame clones and lacks some. The sample lists roughly 190,000 clones, around three fifths occurring once. The CDR3 totals 14 residues. Germline CDR1 SQVTM, CDR2 ANQGSEA. The V end lost 7 bases, the J end lost 5 bases, and 20 bases lay between the germline ends. Overall study findings and caveats: It was observed that many expanded lesional clones persisted in scalp and blood during tofacitinib. Normal scalp showed lower clonality than lesional scalp, especially alopecia totalis/universalis. Only one nonresponder was present, which leaves the link between baseline CD8+ expansion and response uncertain.

Treatment given: oral pan-JAK inhibitor, 5-10 mg twice daily. Here the sequenced sample was CD4+ T cells sorted from blood, taken at week 24, from a patient treated with tofacitinib. This chain links TRBV29-1 with TRBJ1-2; D uncertain. The receptor was isolated from a human donor with alopecia areata. CDR3 sequence: CSARTPRVFYGYTF. The CDR3 nucleotides are TGCAGCGCACGGACGCCGCGAGTTTTTTATGGCTACACCTTC.